This T cell receptor beta chain originates from a study of blood T cells in healthy people across ages. It was with a sample-barcoded 5' primer and a J-beta primer mix that a second PCR of about 6 to 11 cycles was run. TCRdb re-called the 5' RACE reads through MiXCR, storing one row per CDR3 protein. The sample lists over 700,000 distinct CDR3 sequences, approximately 55% occurring once. Each donor was a healthy Caucasian individual from Russia, aged about 6 to 95. Staff drew ten milliliters of peripheral blood from each donor. Whenever a sample was processed, at least 6 million PBMCs were isolated. The V and J ends lost 0 bases and 4 bases respectively, with 5 bases between them. Germline V gives CDR1 MNHNY, CDR2 SVGAGI (reference sequence). The CDR3 sequence is 13 residues long.

V is TRBV6-6 and J is TRBJ2-3; D ambiguous. The receptor was derived from a man older than 75 in good health. Sequences were obtained from blood. In DNA, the CDR3 is TGTGCCAGCAGTTACTCGAGCCCAGATACGCAGTATTTT. This sequence encodes CASSYSSPDTQYF.